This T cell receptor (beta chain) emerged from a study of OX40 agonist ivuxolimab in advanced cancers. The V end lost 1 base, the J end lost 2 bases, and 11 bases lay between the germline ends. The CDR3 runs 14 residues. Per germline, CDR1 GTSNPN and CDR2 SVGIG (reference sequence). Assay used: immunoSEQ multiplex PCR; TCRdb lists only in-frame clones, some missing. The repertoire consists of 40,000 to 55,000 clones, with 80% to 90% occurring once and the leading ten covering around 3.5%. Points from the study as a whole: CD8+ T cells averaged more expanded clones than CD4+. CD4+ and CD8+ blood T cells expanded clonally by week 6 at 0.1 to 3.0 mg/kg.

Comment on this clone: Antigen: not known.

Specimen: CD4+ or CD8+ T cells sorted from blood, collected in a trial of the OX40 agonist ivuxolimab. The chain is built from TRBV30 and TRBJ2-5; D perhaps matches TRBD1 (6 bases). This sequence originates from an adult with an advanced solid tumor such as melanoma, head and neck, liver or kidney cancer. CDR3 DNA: TGTGCCTGGAGTGGTACAGGGCGTCAAGAGACCCAGTACTTC. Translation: CAWSGTGRQETQYF.